One sample yielded the 25 T cell receptor beta chains listed below, sequenced in a study of blood T cell repertoires in COVID-19 (dated by TCRdb to 2020 to 2021). Libraries were constructed by the immunoSEQ multiplex PCR assay. Held by TCRdb, this immuneACCESS table contains in-frame sequences only and omits some clones. Under half of the omission traces to an unresolved V gene where checked; the cause of the rest is unknown. Here the sample has fewer than 250,000 clones; approximately 86% occur a single time. The biggest ten clones account for 2.6% of the sample. Specimen: PBMCs or T cells enriched from blood (not recorded which). The receptor set was obtained from a woman aged 25 to 39 with acute COVID-19.

This chain joins TRBV3-1 (or the pseudogene TRBV3-2) and TRBJ1-5; TRBD1 might be the D (6 bases). From germline, CDR1 is LGHDT and CDR2 YNNKEL (reference sequence). The CDR3 has 17 amino acids. V was trimmed by 0 bases and J by 7 bases, leaving 19 bases between them. In DNA, the CDR3 is TGTGCCAGCAGCCAAGACCCTAGTTTATCGGGGGGCCAGCCCCAGCATTTT. Its translation: CASSQDPSLSGGQPQHF.

V is TRBV30 and J is TRBJ1-5, with 7 bases aligning to TRBD1. Looked up from germline, CDR1 is GTSNPN and CDR2 is SVGIG (reference sequence). This CDR3 is built from 14 residues. The V segment lost 2 bases and the J segment 8 bases; nucleotides outside the gene matches: 9. CDR3 in DNA: TGTGCCTGGAGTCCTCAGGGGGTGAGGGAGCCCCAGCATTTT. This gives the protein CAWSPQGVREPQHF.

The rearrangement joins TRBV27 to TRBJ1-6, with D possibly matching TRBD1 (5 bases). Germline V gene sequence: CDR1 MNHEY, CDR2 SMNVEV (reference sequence). The ends were cut back, 2 bases at V and 7 bases at J, with 18 bases in the middle. The CDR3 has 17 amino acids. The CDR3 DNA is TGTGCCAGCAGTTTAAGCGCCCCCACGGGGGTAAATTCACCCCTCCACTTT. Translating it yields CASSLSAPTGVNSPLHF.

Details on this clone: The same CDR3 arises from other DNA sequences in this sample as well. The V gene is TRBV12-3 or TRBV12-4, the J gene TRBJ1-2, with TRBD1 as a possible D gene (5 bases). This CDR3 region has 13 residues. Trimming pared 1 base from V and 8 bases from J, leaving 11 bases between. The CDR3 here is CASSLEGVNGYTF. CDR3 nucleotide sequence: TGTGCCAGCAGTTTAGAAGGGGTCAACGGCTACACCTTC.

The genes are TRBV5-1 and TRBJ2-3; no definite D call. Germline loops: CDR1 SGHRS, CDR2 YFSETQ. The CDR3 is 13 amino acids. V lost 2 bases to trimming and J lost 3 bases, with 7 bases between them. CDR3 region: CASSLQPTDTQYF. DNA for the CDR3: TGCGCCAGCAGCTTACAGCCTACAGATACGCAGTATTTT.

V and J are TRBV12-3 or TRBV12-4 and TRBJ2-3; D is ambiguous. The CDR3 runs to 11 residues. Deletions cut 7 bases from V and 7 bases from J, with 9 bases between. As DNA, the CDR3 is TGTGCCAGCATTCACAGCAATACGCAGTATTTT. This encodes CASIHSNTQYF.

The chain employs TRBV7-9 and TRBJ2-5; 8 bases fit TRBD1. The germline V gene has CDR1 SEHNR and CDR2 FQNEAQ (reference sequence). The V gene end was trimmed by 3 bases and the J gene end by 3 bases; junction bases not matched to a gene: 6. CDR3 length equals 15 residues. CDR3 loop: CASSLTGAREETQYF. CDR3 DNA: TGTGCCAGCAGCTTGACAGGGGCCAGAGAAGAGACCCAGTACTTC.

The rearrangement uses TRBV25-1 and TRBJ1-2; D is unclear. Germline-derived CDR1 and CDR2 are MGHDK and SYGVNS. V lost 5 bases, J lost 1 base, and 8 bases lay in between. CDR3 size: 13 residues. The CDR3 reads CASSFYSNYGYTF. For the CDR3, the DNA is TGTGCCAGCAGTTTTTACAGTAACTATGGCTACACCTTC.

The gene calls are TRBV10-3 and TRBJ2-1, with 11 bases fitting TRBD1. Germline trimming cut 6 bases from V and 7 bases from J; bases unmatched to any gene: 11. In germline, CDR1 is ENHRY, CDR2 SYGVKD. The CDR3 length is 16 residues. CDR3 amino acids: CAIREPGTGGRNEQFF. In nucleotides, the CDR3 is TGTGCCATCAGGGAACCCGGGACAGGGGGGAGGAATGAGCAGTTCTTC.

V and J are TRBV4-3 and TRBJ2-1, with a weak D call TRBD1 (5 bases). Per germline, CDR1 LGHNA and CDR2 YSLEER. The CDR3 extends over 17 amino acids. The V gene lost 1 base and the J gene lost 0 bases, with 13 bases spanning the gap. The CDR3: CASSQGRQRSSYNEQFF. DNA for the CDR3: TGCGCCAGCAGCCAAGGTAGACAGAGAAGCTCCTACAATGAGCAGTTCTTC.

V usage is TRBV12-3 or TRBV12-4 and J usage is TRBJ1-3; no firm D call. The CDR3 spans 12 residues. V was pared by 2 bases and J by 5 bases, with 4 bases between. The CDR3 DNA sequence: TGTGCCAGCAGTTTACACAGAAACACCATATATTTT. This codes for CASSLHRNTIYF.

The chain is built from TRBV5-1 and TRBJ1-2, with D hard to call. The germline CDR1 and CDR2 sequences are SGHRS and YFSETQ. Trimming took off 0 bases at V and 8 bases at J, with 8 bases between the two ends. The CDR3 is 12 amino acids. CDR3 in DNA: TGCGCCAGCAGCTTGGTCGGTCTGGGCTACACCTTC. This translates into CASSLVGLGYTF.

The chain employs TRBV5-5 and TRBJ1-1, with 10 bases matching TRBD1. In germline, CDR1 is SGHKS, CDR2 YYEKEE (reference sequence). The junction had 8 bases not matched to a gene; V was cut back by 4 bases and J by 8 bases. The CDR3 runs 14 residues. CDR3 residues: CASSTLTGGREAFF. The CDR3 bases are TGTGCCAGCAGCACATTGACAGGGGGCCGGGAAGCTTTCTTT.

To note about this clone: Other DNA sequences in this specimen translate into the identical CDR3. The chain carries TRBV7-9 and TRBJ2-3; TRBD1 agrees at 7 bases. Unmatched junction bases numbered 2, after V lost 5 bases and J lost 3 bases. The CDR3 extends over 13 amino acids. Germline-derived CDR1 and CDR2 are SEHNR and FQNEAQ (reference sequence). The chain's CDR3 is CASSGTVTDTQYF. The CDR3 DNA is TGTGCCAGCAGCGGGACAGTGACAGATACGCAGTATTTT.

The count of this clone is one. This sequence joins TRBV6-5 and TRBJ1-1; D unresolved. V lost 2 bases and J 1 base, leaving 5 bases between the germline ends. This CDR3 region has 13 residues. The germline V gene has CDR1 MNHEY and CDR2 SVGAGI. The CDR3 reads CASSYRRNTEAFF. The CDR3 DNA follows: TGTGCCAGCAGTTACCGGAGGAACACTGAAGCTTTCTTT.

V is TRBV5-1 and J is TRBJ1-1, with 11 bases aligning to TRBD1. Trimming cost V 0 bases and J 6 bases; bases outside gene matches: 4. CDR1 SGHRS and CDR2 YFSETQ come from the germline V gene. The CDR3 sequence is 15 residues long. The CDR3 DNA follows: TGCGCCAGCAGCTTGGGTGGACAGGGGGCTTCTGAAGCTTTCTTT. As protein: CASSLGGQGASEAFF. Full variable domain (rest looked up from reference TRBV5-1 and TRBJ1-1): KAGVTQTPRYLIKTRGQQVTLSCSPISGHRSVSWYQQTPGQGLQFLFEYFSETQRNKGNFPGRFSGRQFSNSRSEMNVSTLELGDSALYLCASSLGGQGASEAFFGQGTRLTVV.

The chain combines TRBV5-6 with TRBJ1-1; tentative D call: TRBD1 (6 bases). The CDR3 extends over 14 amino acids. Germline loops: CDR1 SGHDT, CDR2 YYEEEE. V lost 2 bases and J lost 11, with 19 bases in between. CDR3 DNA sequence: TGTGCCAGCAGCTTCGATCTTAACAGGGAGGGGGCTTTCTTT. Translated: CASSFDLNREGAFF.

The CDR3 loop is CSVEEGRNTEAFF. Here the CDR3 DNA reads TGCAGCGTTGAAGAGGGGCGGAACACTGAAGCTTTCTTT. The gene calls are TRBV29-1 and TRBJ1-1; weak D call: TRBD1 (5 bases). The V gene lost 0 bases and the J gene lost 1 base, with 6 bases spanning the gap. Germline V CDR1 and CDR2: SQVTM, ANQGSEA. This CDR3 comprises 13 residues.

This rearrangement joins TRBV7-9 to TRBJ1-1; D remains unclear. The germline V gene encodes CDR1 SEHNR and CDR2 FQNEAQ (reference sequence). This CDR3 is 14 amino acids long. V was clipped by 2 bases and J by 4 bases, with 11 bases between them. CDR3 in DNA: TGTGCCAGCAGCTTACCTTGGGAGAGCACTGAAGCTTTCTTT. Translation gives CASSLPWESTEAFF. The full variable domain, rest sourced from reference TRBV7-9 and TRBJ1-1, is DTGVSQNPRHKITKRGQNVTFRCDPISEHNRLYWYRQTLGQGPEFLTYFQNEAQLEKSRLLSDRFSAERPKGSFSTLEIQRTEQGDSAMYLCASSLPWESTEAFFGQGTRLTVV.

V is TRBV19 and J is TRBJ1-1; D remains ambiguous. The CDR3 has 14 amino acids. V dropped 4 bases and J dropped 4 bases, with 13 bases sitting between them. Germline loops: CDR1 LNHDA, CDR2 SQIVND (reference sequence). CDR3 DNA: TGTGCCAGTAGTACCACAAGGAGAGCCACTGAAGCTTTCTTT. This codes for CASSTTRRATEAFF.

The V call is TRBV19, the J call TRBJ1-1; D gene unclear. Germline values: CDR1 LNHDA, CDR2 SQIVND (reference sequence). The CDR3 runs 11 residues. V gave up 5 bases and J gave up 11 bases, with 12 bases separating them. The CDR3 spells CASSPGYGAFF. The DNA for the CDR3 is TGTGCCAGTAGTCCTGGATACGGGGCTTTCTTT.

The chain is built from TRBV29-1 and TRBJ1-1; no definite D call. Germline CDR1 is SQVTM and CDR2 is ANQGSEA. V was cut by 3 bases and J by 6 bases, with 8 bases left in between. The CDR3 consists of 11 residues. CDR3 nucleotides: TGCAGCGTTGAGACGGGTTCTGAAGCTTTCTTT. It is translated as CSVETGSEAFF.

This clone was counted once. The chain recombines TRBV19 with TRBJ2-1, with D possibly being TRBD1 (6 bases). The CDR3 totals 14 residues. V was pared by 6 bases and J by 5 bases, with 14 bases between. Germline loops: CDR1 LNHDA, CDR2 SQIVND (reference sequence). The CDR3: CASSQDRRDNEQFF. For the CDR3, the DNA is TGTGCCAGTAGCCAGGACAGAAGAGACAATGAGCAGTTCTTC.

The chain employs TRBV7-9 and TRBJ2-2; TRBD1 might be the D (5 bases). The V gene's germline CDR1 is SEHNR and CDR2 FQNEAQ (reference sequence). The CDR3 runs to 14 residues. V gave up 4 bases and J gave up 0 bases, with 6 bases separating them. In nucleotides, the CDR3 is TGTGCCAGCAGCTGGGGCTCGAACACCGGGGAGCTGTTTTTT. Amino acids: CASSWGSNTGELFF.

A few counts support this clone. The genes are TRBV5-1 and TRBJ1-2; D not resolved. The V end lost 1 base, the J end lost 10 bases, and 11 bases lay between the germline ends. The CDR3 totals 12 residues. The germline gives CDR1 SGHRS, CDR2 YFSETQ. In nucleotides, the CDR3 is TGCGCCAGCAGCTTGTCCATGGCTCCCTACACCTTC. Its translation is CASSLSMAPYTF.